Following are 26 T cell receptor beta chains from one sample sequenced in a study of low-dose radiotherapy and immunotherapy resistance in tumors. Alpha and beta chains were covered, as first-strand cDNA relied on TRAV- and TRBV-specific primers. TCRs were amplified for approximately 21 PCR cycles with a constant-region primer and V-primer adapter. TCRdb passed the reads through MiXCR, listing each CDR3 protein once. The top ten clones hold more than 8.5% of a sample with some 7,400 distinct CDR3 sequences, 61% of them seen once. The receptor set was obtained from a human donor with advanced metastatic prostate, ovarian, gallbladder or colorectal cancer (not recorded which). This table probably holds off-target reads from a library built for another chain.

The J gene is TRBJ2-1, the V gene TRBV7-8, with 7 bases lining up with TRBD1. CDR1 and CDR2 from the germline V gene are SGHVS and FQNEAQ. CDR3 length: 15 amino acids. The V segment lost 3 bases and the J segment 6 bases; nucleotides outside the gene matches: 8. The CDR3 region has the DNA TGTGCCAGCAGCTTCCGTAGGGGGCCCGGCAATGAGCAGTTCTTC. Its translation is CASSFRRGPGNEQFF.

CDR3 sequence: CASRKETEIYEQYF. The DNA of the CDR3 is TGTGCCAGCCGTAAAGAGACAGAGATTTACGAGCAGTACTTC. The chain joins TRBV28 to TRBJ2-7, with D maybe TRBD1 (5 bases). Trimming removed 8 bases from V and 4 bases from J, with 18 bases in between. Germline loops: CDR1 MDHEN, CDR2 SYDVKM. This CDR3 is built from 14 residues.

The chain couples TRBV6-2 or TRBV6-3 to TRBJ2-7; D is undetermined. Germline V gives CDR1 MNHEY, CDR2 SVGEGT. This CDR3 comprises 15 residues. Trimming left V 4 bases short and J 0 bases short, with 13 bases between. The CDR3 here is CASSWTAQSSYEQYF. In DNA, the CDR3 is TGTGCCAGCAGTTGGACGGCACAGAGCTCCTACGAGCAGTACTTC.

The chain links TRBV28 to TRBJ2-1; 15 bases align to TRBD2. After removal of 6 bases from V and 7 bases from J, the junction contained 4 bases not matched to a gene. From germline, CDR1 is MDHEN and CDR2 SYDVKM. This CDR3 has 15 amino acids. The CDR3 protein is CASSLGTSGRNEQFF. In nucleotides, the CDR3 is TGTGCCAGCAGCTTGGGGACTAGCGGGAGGAATGAGCAGTTCTTC.

CDR3 in amino acids: CASSTRGEQYF. The CDR3 nucleotides read TGTGCCAGTAGTACCCGGGGGGAGCAGTACTTC. The chain links TRBV19 to TRBJ2-7; D might be TRBD2 (6 bases). In germline, CDR1 is LNHDA, CDR2 SQIVND (reference sequence). Trimming removed 4 bases from V and 7 bases from J, with 8 bases in between. The CDR3 covers 11 residues.

The chain couples TRBV11-2 to TRBJ2-5; 9 bases map to TRBD2. V trimming: 0 bases; J trimming: 4 bases; junction bases outside the gene matches: 9. The CDR3 covers 17 residues. Germline V gene sequence: CDR1 SGHAT, CDR2 FQNNGV. CDR3 loop: CASSLDREAGGGETQYF. Written as DNA, the CDR3 is TGTGCCAGCAGCTTAGATCGGGAAGCGGGGGGCGGAGAGACCCAGTACTTC. The full variable domain, in which reference TRBV11-2 and TRBJ2-5 provide the parts outside the CDR3, is EAGVAQSPRYKIIEKRQSVAFWCNPISGHATLYWYQQILGQGPKLLIQFQNNGVVDDSQLPKDRFSAERLKGVDSTLKIQPAKLEDSAVYLCASSLDREAGGGETQYFGPGTRLLVL.

The chain has TRBV12-3 or TRBV12-4 and TRBJ2-5, with no clear D. CDR3 size: 12 residues. Trimming took off 2 bases at V and 2 bases at J, with 3 bases between the two ends. The CDR3 region is CASSLLQETQYF. DNA for the CDR3: TGTGCCAGCAGTTTACTGCAAGAGACCCAGTACTTC.

This clonotype was detected once. The chain uses TRBV20-1 and TRBJ2-3; 8 positions match TRBD2. V was clipped by 2 bases and J by 3 bases; unmatched bases: 4. Germline CDR1 reads DFQATT; CDR2 reads SNEGSKA (reference sequence). The CDR3 covers 14 residues. CDR3 DNA sequence: TGCAGTGCTAGATCCAGCGGGGGTACAGATACGCAGTATTTT. Its protein is CSARSSGGTDTQYF.

This rearrangement joins TRBV29-1 to TRBJ2-7; no clear D. Germline CDR1 SQVTM, CDR2 ANQGSEA. With 5 bases removed from V and 7 bases from J, the gap between germline ends came to 18 bases. The CDR3 totals 13 residues. DNA of the CDR3: TGCAGCGTTCGTCCAGGACGTCTTGATGAGCAGTACTTC. As protein: CSVRPGRLDEQYF.

V is TRBV4-1 and J is TRBJ1-2; D unresolved. Per germline, CDR1 MGHRA and CDR2 YSYEKL. The CDR3 is made up of 14 amino acids. Trimming stripped 6 bases from V and 0 bases from J, with 11 bases between. The CDR3 region has the DNA TGCGCCAGCAGAGCCGAAACAGCTAACTATGGCTACACCTTC. Its translation: CASRAETANYGYTF.

This chain joins TRBV28 and TRBJ1-5, with 8 bases that match TRBD1. Per germline, CDR1 MDHEN and CDR2 SYDVKM. The CDR3 has 17 residues. V lost 6 bases to trimming and J lost 2 bases; unmatched junction nucleotides: 12. The CDR3 loop is CASSDLIQGARNQPQHF. CDR3 sequence (DNA): TGTGCCAGCAGCGACTTAATCCAGGGGGCTCGCAATCAGCCCCAGCATTTT.

This chain links TRBV4-1 with TRBJ2-7; TRBD2 agrees at 8 bases. The CDR3 runs to 14 residues. V trimming: 0 bases; J trimming: 4 bases; junction bases outside the gene matches: 2. Germline CDR1 reads MGHRA; CDR2 reads YSYEKL. This CDR3 reads CASSQDTSGYEQYF. CDR3 sequence (DNA): TGCGCCAGCAGCCAAGATACTAGCGGATACGAGCAGTACTTC.

The rearrangement joins TRBV4-2 to TRBJ2-2; D is undetermined. Germline V gives CDR1 LGHNA, CDR2 YNFKEQ. Trimming took off 0 bases at V and 8 bases at J, with 7 bases between the two ends. The CDR3 length is 13 residues. CDR3 sequence: CASSQEESGELFF. The CDR3 DNA is TGTGCCAGCAGCCAAGAGGAGTCTGGGGAGCTGTTTTTT.

This clonotype has more than one count but fewer than ten. This rearrangement joins TRBV28 to TRBJ2-3; TRBD2 agrees at 8 bases. J was trimmed by 1 base and V by 6 bases; bases with no gene match: 3. CDR1 is MDHEN, CDR2 SYDVKM, per germline. The CDR3 loop spans 14 amino acids. This chain's CDR3 is CASSTSGGTDTQYF. The CDR3 coding sequence is TGTGCCAGCAGCACTAGCGGCGGCACAGATACGCAGTATTTT.

The chain links TRBV4-2 to TRBJ2-1; 9 positions match TRBD2. The CDR3 length is 19 residues. Unmatched junction bases numbered 10, after V lost 0 bases and J lost 1 base. CDR1 is LGHNA and CDR2 is YNFKEQ in the germline V gene. Here the CDR3 reads CASSQEDLAGGQSYNEQFF. The DNA for the CDR3 is TGTGCCAGCAGCCAAGAGGATCTGGCGGGGGGGCAGTCCTACAATGAGCAGTTCTTC.

This clonotype came up once. Here the CDR3 reads CASSLEGTNAEAFF. DNA of the CDR3: TGTGCCAGCAGTTTAGAGGGAACTAACGCTGAAGCTTTCTTT. This chain connects TRBV12-3 or TRBV12-4 to TRBJ1-1; D gene unclear. This CDR3 has 14 amino acids. V gave up 1 base and J gave up 6 bases, with 12 bases separating them.

This clonotype was seen a few times. V usage is TRBV19 and J usage is TRBJ1-2, with D perhaps matching TRBD1 (5 bases). V lost 10 bases and J 3 bases, leaving 15 bases between the germline ends. The CDR3 loop spans 13 amino acids. Germline V lookup: CDR1 LNHDA, CDR2 SQIVND (reference sequence). CDR3: CATTGQAHYGYTF. The CDR3 DNA follows: TGTGCCACTACGGGGCAGGCCCACTATGGCTACACCTTC.

V usage is TRBV10-3 and J usage is TRBJ2-7, with a weak D call TRBD1 (5 bases). This CDR3 region has 13 residues. Germline V gives CDR1 ENHRY, CDR2 SYGVKD. The V and J ends lost 4 bases and 2 bases respectively, with 9 bases between them. The CDR3 region is CAISGTRTYEQYF. The CDR3 coding sequence is TGTGCCATCAGTGGGACAAGAACCTACGAGCAGTACTTC.

V gene TRBV19 combines with J gene TRBJ2-2; TRBD2 might be the D (6 bases). Trimming took off 7 bases at V and 4 bases at J, with 16 bases between the two ends. This CDR3 contains 15 residues. Per the germline V gene, CDR1 is LNHDA and CDR2 is SQIVND (reference sequence). This chain's CDR3 is CASTSPGGFTGELFF. DNA for the CDR3: TGTGCCAGTACCTCGCCCGGGGGTTTCACCGGGGAGCTGTTTTTT.

The rearrangement uses TRBV5-1 and TRBJ1-1; 8 bases fit TRBD1. There are 13 residues in the CDR3. Germline values: CDR1 SGHRS, CDR2 YFSETQ. The V segment lost 4 bases and the J segment 6 bases; nucleotides outside the gene matches: 5. CDR3 sequence reads: CASSPRGLSEAFF. The CDR3 region has the DNA TGCGCCAGCAGCCCCAGGGGGCTTTCTGAAGCTTTCTTT.

This clonotype was counted only a few times. This chain uses TRBV5-5 with TRBJ1-1; 9 nucleotides align to TRBD1. The V and J ends lost 0 bases and 4 bases, in that order; junction bases with no gene match: 4. This CDR3 contains 15 residues. Per the germline V gene, CDR1 is SGHKS and CDR2 is YYEKEE (reference sequence). The DNA of the CDR3 is TGTGCCAGCAGCTTGGAGGACAGGGGCGGCACTGAAGCTTTCTTT. Residues: CASSLEDRGGTEAFF.

The chain joins TRBV9 to TRBJ1-6; 8 bases match TRBD1. After removal of 4 bases from V and 7 bases from J, the junction contained 16 bases not matched to a gene. CDR3 length: 18 amino acids. Germline V gene lookup returns CDR1 SGDLS and CDR2 YYNGEE. The CDR3 DNA reads as TGTGCCAGCAGCAACCTCCAGGGGGCTCATTCCAAAAATTCACCCCTCCACTTT. Protein: CASSNLQGAHSKNSPLHF.

A few counts support this clonotype. The chain recombines TRBV11-2 with TRBJ1-4; 9 nucleotides align to TRBD1. The CDR3 extends over 15 amino acids. Unmatched junction bases numbered 8, after V lost 7 bases and J lost 5 bases. Germline loops: CDR1 SGHAT, CDR2 FQNNGV. CDR3 sequence: CASTPRTGVNEKLFF. The DNA of the CDR3 is TGTGCCAGCACCCCGAGGACAGGGGTAAATGAAAAACTGTTTTTT.

This clonotype was detected a few times. This rearrangement joins TRBV11-3 to TRBJ2-1; 8 positions match TRBD2. V lost 0 bases to trimming and J lost 0 bases; unmatched junction nucleotides: 7. The V gene's germline CDR1 is SGHNT and CDR2 YENEEA. The CDR3 has 18 amino acids. CDR3 nucleotide sequence: TGTGCCAGCAGCTTAGATCAAGGAGGGACTAGCTCCTACAATGAGCAGTTCTTC. It specifies CASSLDQGGTSSYNEQFF. The variable domain in full, completed from reference TRBV11-3 and TRBJ2-1, reads EAGVVQSPRYKIIEKKQPVAFWCNPISGHNTLYWYLQNLGQGPELLIRYENEEAVDDSQLPKDRFSAERLKGVDSTLKIQPAELGDSAVYLCASSLDQGGTSSYNEQFFGPGTRLTVL.

The rearrangement uses TRBV24-1 and TRBJ2-1, with 10 positions matching TRBD1. Trimming took 4 bases from V and 13 from J; bases not matched to a gene: 6. This CDR3 is 13 amino acids long. CDR1 KGHDR and CDR2 SFDVKD come from the germline V gene. The CDR3 loop is CATSDAQTGGQFF. The CDR3 DNA is TGTGCCACCAGTGACGCCCAGACAGGGGGCCAGTTCTTC.

The chain combines TRBV5-1 with TRBJ1-5; no reliable D call. V lost 5 bases and J lost 6, with 12 bases in between. Germline CDR1 reads SGHRS; CDR2 reads YFSETQ. The CDR3 extends over 13 amino acids. CDR3 nucleotide sequence: TGCGCCAGCAGTCCGAAAGTTGGTCAGCCCCAGCATTTT. This sequence encodes CASSPKVGQPQHF.